The 31 T cell receptor beta chains below come from one sample, sequenced in a study of cytomegalovirus exposure and HLA in healthy donors. The PCR contained 60 Vbeta and 13 Jbeta primers. Assay: immunoSEQ multiplex PCR; the TCRdb copy retains only in-frame clones and omits some. The profile shows 250,000 to 300,000 clones, 92% of them singletons. Source material: PBMCs. These receptors came from a girl aged 2-10 years in good health and CMV-seronegative.

The rearrangement joins TRBV6-5 to TRBJ2-1; 8 nucleotides align to TRBD2. Germline V lookup: CDR1 MNHEY, CDR2 SVGAGI. The ends lost 2 bases at V and 5 bases at J; junction bases unmatched: 8. The CDR3 runs 16 residues. In DNA form, the CDR3 reads TGTGCCAGCAGTTACAGTCGGACTAGCTGGGACAATGAGCAGTTCTTC. This translates into CASSYSRTSWDNEQFF.

This clone was counted a few times. The J gene is TRBJ1-5, the V gene TRBV18; D is uncertain. V was clipped by 8 bases and J by 0 bases, with 11 bases between them. The germline V gene has CDR1 KGHSH and CDR2 LQKENI. CDR3 length: 14 amino acids. The CDR3 DNA sequence: TGTGCCAGCCCGTCAGTGTATAGCAATCAGCCCCAGCATTTT. Translated, it gives CASPSVYSNQPQHF.

The chain recombines TRBV5-1 with TRBJ2-1; 9 bases are a match to TRBD1. The CDR3 consists of 15 residues. Germline-derived CDR1 and CDR2 are SGHRS and YFSETQ. V lost 0 bases, J lost 6 bases, and 4 bases stayed unmatched. This chain's CDR3 is CASSLEGQGFNEQFF. CDR3 sequence (DNA): TGCGCCAGCAGCTTGGAGGGACAGGGCTTCAATGAGCAGTTCTTC.

This chain links TRBV5-4 with TRBJ2-3; 9 bases align to TRBD1. The CDR3 consists of 15 residues. Germline V lookup: CDR1 SGHNT, CDR2 YYREEE (reference sequence). Trimming at V came to 0 bases and at J to 3 bases, leaving 2 bases not matched to a gene. CDR3 sequence (DNA): TGTGCCAGCAGCTTGGCCGGGACAGGGACAGATACGCAGTATTTT. Protein sequence: CASSLAGTGTDTQYF.

The rearrangement uses TRBV29-1 and TRBJ2-1; 8 positions match TRBD2. J gave up 8 bases and V 2 bases, and 8 bases lay outside the gene matches. Germline-derived CDR1 and CDR2 are SQVTM and ANQGSEA. CDR3 size: 14 residues. The DNA for the CDR3 is TGCAGCGTTGAATCGGGAGGGCCGTCGTATGAGCAGTTCTTC. It is translated as CSVESGGPSYEQFF.

A remark on this clone: Other DNA sequences of this sample code for an identical CDR3. This chain joins TRBV29-1 and TRBJ2-2; 8 bases fit TRBD1. In germline, CDR1 is SQVTM, CDR2 ANQGSEA. This CDR3 has 15 amino acids. The junction had 7 bases not matched to a gene; V was cut back by 0 bases and J by 7 bases. The CDR3 DNA sequence: TGCAGCGTTGAAGATAGCAGGGGGCAAAGCGGGGAGCTGTTTTTT. The encoded protein is CSVEDSRGQSGELFF.

The genes are TRBV30 and TRBJ2-6, with D possibly TRBD1 on 5 matching bases. Germline V gene data show CDR1 as GTSNPN and CDR2 as SVGIG (reference sequence). V dropped 1 base and J dropped 2 bases, with 9 bases sitting between them. The length of the CDR3 is 15 residues. CDR3 residues: CAWSDGRAGANVLTF. The CDR3 nucleotides read TGTGCCTGGAGTGATGGCAGGGCTGGGGCCAACGTCCTGACTTTC. The full variable domain, completed using reference TRBV30 and TRBJ2-6, is SQTIHQWPATLVQPVGSPLSLECTVEGTSNPNLYWYRQAAGRGLQLLFYSVGIGQISSEVPQNLSASRPQDRQFILSSKKLLLSDSGFYLCAWSDGRAGANVLTFGAGSRLTVL.

This rearrangement joins TRBV4-1 to TRBJ2-1; unclear D gene. Between the trimmed V and J ends, which lost 4 bases and 0 bases, there was a span of 16 bases. The germline V gene has CDR1 MGHRA and CDR2 YSYEKL. CDR3 size: 17 residues. CDR3 loop: CASSPSRTFSSYNEQFF. The CDR3 DNA sequence: TGCGCCAGCAGCCCGTCTAGAACCTTCAGCTCCTACAATGAGCAGTTCTTC.

The V and J genes are TRBV6-5 and TRBJ1-2; a possible D gene is TRBD1 (5 bases). The CDR3 consists of 13 residues. V gave up 6 bases and J gave up 13 bases, with 21 bases separating them. Germline-derived CDR1 and CDR2 are MNHEY and SVGAGI. The CDR3 nucleotides read TGTGCCAGCAGGACCGGATCAGGGAGGTTGCTCACCTTC. It specifies CASRTGSGRLLTF.

The chain carries TRBV6-1 and TRBJ2-1; TRBD2 agrees at 8 bases. This CDR3 comprises 14 residues. The germline gives CDR1 MNHNS, CDR2 SASEGT. Trimming at V came to 5 bases and at J to 0 bases, leaving 0 bases not matched to a gene. The CDR3 loop reads CASSSGSSYNEQFF. The CDR3 bases are TGTGCCAGCAGTAGCGGGAGCTCCTACAATGAGCAGTTCTTC.

The chain is built from TRBV7-2 and TRBJ2-3; 10 bases line up with TRBD2. Unmatched junction bases numbered 3, after V lost 0 bases and J lost 0 bases. This CDR3 is 17 amino acids long. CDR1 is SGHTA and CDR2 is FQGNSA in the germline V gene. The DNA for the CDR3 is TGTGCCAGCAGCTTAGCGCGACTAGCGGGTAGCACAGATACGCAGTATTTT. Protein sequence: CASSLARLAGSTDTQYF.

The V and J genes are TRBV9 and TRBJ1-4, with D possibly TRBD1 on 6 matching bases. Germline loops: CDR1 SGDLS, CDR2 YYNGEE. Trimming pared 4 bases from V and 4 bases from J, leaving 14 bases between. The CDR3 has 15 residues. The CDR3 DNA reads as TGTGCCAGCAGCTCACAGGGTCAGATTAATGAAAAACTGTTTTTT. Translated: CASSSQGQINEKLFF. The whole variable domain, filled in from reference TRBV9 and TRBJ1-4, reads DSGVTQTPKHLITATGQRVTLRCSPRSGDLSVYWYQQSLDQGLQFLIQYYNGEERAKGNILERFSAQQFPDLHSELNLSSLELGDSALYFCASSSQGQINEKLFFGSGTQLSVL.

V is TRBV29-1 and J is TRBJ1-2, with 11 positions matching TRBD1. Germline CDR1 and CDR2: SQVTM and ANQGSEA. V was pared by 1 base and J by 0 bases, with 7 bases of the junction left unmatched. The CDR3 is 17 amino acids. The chain's CDR3 is CSVEGGTGGLANYGYTF. CDR3 nucleotides: TGCAGCGTTGAAGGCGGGACAGGGGGTCTAGCTAACTATGGCTACACCTTC.

V gene TRBV19 combines with J gene TRBJ1-1; 7 nucleotides match TRBD1. J lost 7 bases, V lost 7 bases, and 12 bases had no gene match. Germline V lookup: CDR1 LNHDA, CDR2 SQIVND (reference sequence). The CDR3 is 14 amino acids. The DNA of the CDR3 is TGTGCCAGTACACCCGGGACAGTTTATGGTGAAGCTTTCTTT. Amino acid sequence: CASTPGTVYGEAFF.

J is TRBJ2-7 and V is TRBV5-1; TRBD1 matches 9 bases. Germline V gene sequence: CDR1 SGHRS, CDR2 YFSETQ. This CDR3 contains 15 residues. V lost 0 bases and J lost 4; bases outside the gene matches: 5. The CDR3 DNA is TGCGCCAGCAGCTTGGTCCTTGGACAGGGGTACGAGCAGTACTTC. Encoded protein: CASSLVLGQGYEQYF.

In its sample, this clone was seen a few times. This chain joins TRBV28 and TRBJ2-1; 9 bases are a match to TRBD2. The CDR3 covers 14 residues. V shed 2 bases, J shed 9 bases, and the junction held 5 bases outside the gene matches. Germline V gene data show CDR1 as MDHEN and CDR2 as SYDVKM. The DNA of the CDR3 is TGTGCCAGCAGTTTACTAGCGGGAAAGGCTGAGCAGTTCTTC. Encoded protein: CASSLLAGKAEQFF.

The chain uses TRBV10-3 and TRBJ2-5; TRBD2 matches at 7 bases. Germline CDR1 is ENHRY and CDR2 is SYGVKD. The CDR3 covers 17 residues. The V segment lost 3 bases and the J segment 2 bases; nucleotides outside the gene matches: 12. CDR3 bases: TGTGCCATCAGTGATAGTAGGAGACTAGCCTTACAAGAGACCCAGTACTTC. It yields the protein CAISDSRRLALQETQYF.

The gene calls are TRBV19 and TRBJ1-1; tentatively, D is TRBD1 (5 bases). Germline values: CDR1 LNHDA, CDR2 SQIVND (reference sequence). The CDR3 has 11 amino acids. Trimming shortened V by 9 bases and J by 6 bases, and 11 bases separated the two germline ends. In DNA form, the CDR3 reads TGTGCCAGCGTCGTGGGGCCTGAAGCTTTCTTT. It encodes CASVVGPEAFF.

V gene TRBV5-1 combines with J gene TRBJ2-5; 9 bases agree with TRBD2. The CDR3 is 19 residues long. Germline loops: CDR1 SGHRS, CDR2 YFSETQ. The V segment lost 4 bases and the J segment 5 bases; nucleotides outside the gene matches: 21. The CDR3 loop is CASSPKRGLAGSRVETQYF. The CDR3 bases are TGCGCCAGCAGCCCAAAACGCGGCCTAGCGGGAAGTAGAGTCGAGACCCAGTACTTC.

The rearrangement joins TRBV28 to TRBJ1-5, with 7 bases fitting TRBD1. The CDR3 sequence is 14 residues long. V lost 2 bases to trimming and J lost 6 bases; unmatched junction nucleotides: 4. CDR1 and CDR2 (germline): MDHEN, SYDVKM. The CDR3 DNA reads as TGTGCCAGCAGTTTACCCACAGGGGCTCAGCCCCAGCATTTT. Its translation is CASSLPTGAQPQHF.

J is TRBJ2-7 and V is TRBV27; D ambiguous. V lost 0 bases and J 2 bases, leaving 8 bases between the germline ends. Germline-derived CDR1 and CDR2 are MNHEY and SMNVEV (reference sequence). The CDR3 has 14 residues. CDR3 DNA: TGTGCCAGCAGTTTATCGCACACGACCTACGAGCAGTACTTC. It yields the protein CASSLSHTTYEQYF.

The rearrangement links TRBV4-1 to TRBJ2-5, with D unresolved. Per the germline V gene, CDR1 is MGHRA and CDR2 is YSYEKL. The CDR3 contains 14 residues. Trimming removed 3 bases at V and 1 base at J, with 9 bases between. Written as DNA, the CDR3 is TGCGCCAGCAGCCACAATACGGTCCAAGAGACCCAGTACTTC. Amino acids: CASSHNTVQETQYF.

The V call is TRBV7-3, the J call TRBJ2-1; 8 nucleotides align to TRBD1. The J segment lost 8 bases and the V segment lost 1 base, leaving 7 bases of the junction unmatched. Germline CDR1 reads SGHTA; CDR2 reads FQGTGA. This CDR3 spans 15 amino acids. CDR3 coding DNA: TGTGCCAGCAGCTTAATTCCAGGGGGCTGGGATGAGCAGTTCTTC. Translating it yields CASSLIPGGWDEQFF. The full variable domain, its missing parts supplied by reference TRBV7-3 and TRBJ2-1, is GAGVSQTPSNKVTEKGKYVELRCDPISGHTALYWYRQSLGQGPEFLIYFQGTGAADDSGLPNDRFFAVRPEGSVSTLKIQRTERGDSAVYLCASSLIPGGWDEQFFGPGTRLTVL.

This clone showed up just once. The genes are TRBV6-5 and TRBJ1-2; TRBD1 agrees at 8 bases. J lost 6 bases, V lost 0 bases, and 3 bases had no gene match. CDR1 is MNHEY and CDR2 is SVGAGI in the germline V gene. This CDR3 has 14 residues. The CDR3 region is CASSYSGTGHGYTF. CDR3 in DNA: TGTGCCAGCAGTTACTCCGGGACAGGCCATGGCTACACCTTC.

This chain joins TRBV20-1 and TRBJ1-4; a weak D match, TRBD1 (5 bases). V lost 5 bases to trimming and J lost 8 bases, with 9 bases between them. This CDR3 is built from 11 residues. The V gene's germline CDR1 is DFQATT and CDR2 SNEGSKA (reference sequence). The DNA of the CDR3 is TGCAGTGCTGGGGGGTGGGAAAAACTGTTTTTT. Translation: CSAGGWEKLFF.

The chain couples TRBV13 to TRBJ1-2; no reliable D call. Per germline, CDR1 PRHDT and CDR2 FYEKMQ (reference sequence). With 2 bases removed from V and 0 bases from J, the gap between germline ends came to 7 bases. This CDR3 contains 14 residues. CDR3 sequence (DNA): TGTGCCAGCAGCTTACAACAGTCTAACTATGGCTACACCTTC. As protein: CASSLQQSNYGYTF.

The chain links TRBV10-3 to TRBJ2-7; weak D call: TRBD2 (6 bases). The CDR3 loop spans 16 amino acids. V was shortened by 4 bases and J by 4 bases, with 20 bases between the two germline ends. Germline V gives CDR1 ENHRY, CDR2 SYGVKD. In DNA, the CDR3 is TGTGCCATCAGTGCGGCGTCCCGGGACTGGGGTTACGAGCAGTACTTC. Translation: CAISAASRDWGYEQYF.

The V and J genes are TRBV11-2 and TRBJ2-2; 9 bases line up with TRBD2. V lost 1 base to trimming and J lost 7 bases; unmatched junction nucleotides: 10. Germline CDR1 reads SGHAT; CDR2 reads FQNNGV. The CDR3 length is 17 residues. The chain's CDR3 is CASSLVVLAGSGGELFF. In DNA, the CDR3 is TGTGCCAGCAGCTTAGTAGTCCTAGCGGGAAGCGGCGGGGAGCTGTTTTTT.

This clone was observed a single time. The chain carries TRBV30 and TRBJ2-5; D is possibly TRBD2 (6 bases). Germline CDR1 GTSNPN, CDR2 SVGIG (reference sequence). Trimming left V 2 bases short and J 4 bases short, with 20 bases between. The CDR3 extends over 16 amino acids. CDR3 region: CAWSPTEGGGSETQYF. CDR3 sequence (DNA): TGTGCCTGGAGTCCTACCGAGGGAGGTGGATCAGAGACCCAGTACTTC.

The chain is built from TRBV6-6 and TRBJ1-6; 8 nucleotides match TRBD1. Germline loops: CDR1 MNHNY, CDR2 SVGAGI (reference sequence). The CDR3 consists of 15 residues. V shed 5 bases, J shed 5 bases, and the junction held 5 bases outside the gene matches. The chain's CDR3 is CASSNGQGDNSPLHF. The CDR3 DNA is TGTGCCAGCAGTAACGGACAGGGTGATAATTCACCCCTCCACTTT.

The chain links TRBV5-5 to TRBJ1-2, with D possibly being TRBD1 (5 bases). The ends were cut back, 6 bases at V and 2 bases at J, with 17 bases in the middle. The CDR3 totals 15 residues. The germline CDR1 and CDR2 sequences are SGHKS and YYEKEE (reference sequence). The CDR3 region is CASTPDTSHNYGYTF. CDR3 sequence (DNA): TGTGCCAGCACCCCGGACACCTCCCACAACTATGGCTACACCTTC.